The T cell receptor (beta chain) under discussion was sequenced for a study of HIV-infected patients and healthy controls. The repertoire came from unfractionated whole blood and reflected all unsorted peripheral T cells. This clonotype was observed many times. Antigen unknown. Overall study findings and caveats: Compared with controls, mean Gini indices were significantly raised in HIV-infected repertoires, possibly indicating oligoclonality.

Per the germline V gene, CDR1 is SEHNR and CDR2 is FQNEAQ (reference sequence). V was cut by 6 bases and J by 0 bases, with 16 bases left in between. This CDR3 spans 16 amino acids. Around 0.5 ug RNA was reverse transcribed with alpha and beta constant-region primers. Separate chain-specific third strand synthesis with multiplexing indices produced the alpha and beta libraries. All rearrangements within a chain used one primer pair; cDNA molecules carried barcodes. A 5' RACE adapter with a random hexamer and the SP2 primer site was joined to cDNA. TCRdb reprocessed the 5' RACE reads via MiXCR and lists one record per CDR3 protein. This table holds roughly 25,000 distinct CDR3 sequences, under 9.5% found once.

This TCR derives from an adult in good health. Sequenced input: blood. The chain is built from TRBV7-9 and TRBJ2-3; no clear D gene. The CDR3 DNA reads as TGTGCCAGCAGATCAGGACCCGCAACTAGCACAGATACGCAGTATTTT. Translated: CASRSGPATSTDTQYF. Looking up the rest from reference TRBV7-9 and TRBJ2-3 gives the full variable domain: DTGVSQNPRHKITKRGQNVTFRCDPISEHNRLYWYRQTLGQGPEFLTYFQNEAQLEKSRLLSDRFSAERPKGSFSTLEIQRTEQGDSAMYLCASRSGPATSTDTQYFGPGTRLTVL.